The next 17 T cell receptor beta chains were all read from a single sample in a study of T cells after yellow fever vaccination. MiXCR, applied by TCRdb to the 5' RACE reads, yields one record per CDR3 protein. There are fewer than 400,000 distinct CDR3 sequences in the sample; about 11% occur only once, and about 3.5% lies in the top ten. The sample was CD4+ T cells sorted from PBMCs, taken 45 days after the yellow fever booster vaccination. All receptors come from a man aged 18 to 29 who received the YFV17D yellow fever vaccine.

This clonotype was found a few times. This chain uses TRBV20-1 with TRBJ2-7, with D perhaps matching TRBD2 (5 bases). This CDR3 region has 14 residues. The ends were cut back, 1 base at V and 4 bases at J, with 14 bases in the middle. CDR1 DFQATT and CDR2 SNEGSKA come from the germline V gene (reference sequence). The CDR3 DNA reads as TGCAGTGCTAGAGCACCGGGGTCAGCTTACGAGCAGTACGTC. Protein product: CSARAPGSAYEQYV.

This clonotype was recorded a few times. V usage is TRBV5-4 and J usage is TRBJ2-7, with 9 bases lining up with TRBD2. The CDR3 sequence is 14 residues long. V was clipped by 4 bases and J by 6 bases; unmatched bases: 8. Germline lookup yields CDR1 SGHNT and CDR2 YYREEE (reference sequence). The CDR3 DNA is TGTGCCAGCAGCCCCCGAGCGGGGGGCCTCGAGCAGTACTTC. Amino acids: CASSPRAGGLEQYF.

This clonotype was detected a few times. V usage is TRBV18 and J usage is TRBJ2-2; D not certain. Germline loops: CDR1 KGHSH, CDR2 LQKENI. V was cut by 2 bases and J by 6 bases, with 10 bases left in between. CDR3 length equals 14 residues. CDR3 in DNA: TGTGCCAGCTCACCAGCGGTTCCGGCCGGGGAGCTGTTTTTT. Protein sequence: CASSPAVPAGELFF.

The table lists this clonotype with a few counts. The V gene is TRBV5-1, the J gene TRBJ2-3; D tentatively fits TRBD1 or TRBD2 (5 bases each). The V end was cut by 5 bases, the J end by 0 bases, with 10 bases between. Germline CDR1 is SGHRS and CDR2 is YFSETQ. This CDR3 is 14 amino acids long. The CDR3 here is CASSRWGSTDTQYF. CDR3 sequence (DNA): TGCGCCAGCAGTAGGTGGGGGAGCACAGATACGCAGTATTTT.

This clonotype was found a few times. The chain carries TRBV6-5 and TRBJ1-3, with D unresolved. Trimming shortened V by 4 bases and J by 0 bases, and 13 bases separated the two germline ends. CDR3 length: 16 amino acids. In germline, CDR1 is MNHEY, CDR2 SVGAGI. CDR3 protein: CASSSSNGYSGNTIYF. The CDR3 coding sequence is TGTGCCAGCAGTTCCTCTAATGGGTACTCTGGAAACACCATATATTTT.

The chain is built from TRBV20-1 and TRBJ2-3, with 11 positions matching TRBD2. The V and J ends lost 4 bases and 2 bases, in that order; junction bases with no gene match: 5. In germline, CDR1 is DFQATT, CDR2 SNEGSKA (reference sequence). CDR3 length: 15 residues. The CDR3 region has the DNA TGCAGTGCTAAAGGGACTAGCGGCAACACAGATACGCAGTATTTT. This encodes CSAKGTSGNTDTQYF.

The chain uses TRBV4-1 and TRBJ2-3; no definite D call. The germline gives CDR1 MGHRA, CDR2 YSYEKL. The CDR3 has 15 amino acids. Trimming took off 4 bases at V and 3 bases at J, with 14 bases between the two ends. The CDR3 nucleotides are TGCGCCAGCAGCCGGCCCGAGCTAGGGACAGATACGCAGTATTTT. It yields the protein CASSRPELGTDTQYF.

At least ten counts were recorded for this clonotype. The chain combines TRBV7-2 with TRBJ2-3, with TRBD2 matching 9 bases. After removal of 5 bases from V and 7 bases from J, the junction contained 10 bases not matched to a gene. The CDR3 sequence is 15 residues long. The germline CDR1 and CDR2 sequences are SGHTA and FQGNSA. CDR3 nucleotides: TGTGCCAGCAGCGATCCGGGACTAGCAATGAATACGCAGTATTTT. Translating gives CASSDPGLAMNTQYF.

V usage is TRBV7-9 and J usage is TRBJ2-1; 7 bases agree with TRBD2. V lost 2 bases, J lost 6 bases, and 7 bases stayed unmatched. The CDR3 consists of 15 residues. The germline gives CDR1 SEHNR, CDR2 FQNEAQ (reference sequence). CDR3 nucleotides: TGTGCCAGCAGCTTAATGCGCGGGGGACTCAATGAGCAGTTCTTC. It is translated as CASSLMRGGLNEQFF. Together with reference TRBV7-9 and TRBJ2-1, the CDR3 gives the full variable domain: DTGVSQNPRHKITKRGQNVTFRCDPISEHNRLYWYRQTLGQGPEFLTYFQNEAQLEKSRLLSDRFSAERPKGSFSTLEIQRTEQGDSAMYLCASSLMRGGLNEQFFGPGTRLTVL.

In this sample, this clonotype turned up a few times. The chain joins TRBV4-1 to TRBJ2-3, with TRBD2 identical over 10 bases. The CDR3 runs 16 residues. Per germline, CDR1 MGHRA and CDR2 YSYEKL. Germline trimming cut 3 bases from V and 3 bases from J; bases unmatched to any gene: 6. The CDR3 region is CASSQKLAGRTDTQYF. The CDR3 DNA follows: TGCGCCAGCAGCCAGAAACTAGCGGGGAGAACAGATACGCAGTATTTT.

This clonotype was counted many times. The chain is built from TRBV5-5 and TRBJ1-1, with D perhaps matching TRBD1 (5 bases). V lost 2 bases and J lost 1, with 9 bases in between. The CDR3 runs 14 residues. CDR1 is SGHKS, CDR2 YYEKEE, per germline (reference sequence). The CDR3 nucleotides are TGTGCCAGCAGCTTCACTACAGGGAACACTGAAGCTTTCTTT. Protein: CASSFTTGNTEAFF.

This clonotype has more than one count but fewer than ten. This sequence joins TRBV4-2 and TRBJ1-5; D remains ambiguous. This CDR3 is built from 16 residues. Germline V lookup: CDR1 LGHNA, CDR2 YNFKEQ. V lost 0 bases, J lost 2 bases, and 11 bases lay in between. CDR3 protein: CASSQEPVKGNQPQHF. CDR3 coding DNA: TGTGCCAGCAGCCAAGAGCCGGTGAAGGGCAATCAGCCCCAGCATTTT.

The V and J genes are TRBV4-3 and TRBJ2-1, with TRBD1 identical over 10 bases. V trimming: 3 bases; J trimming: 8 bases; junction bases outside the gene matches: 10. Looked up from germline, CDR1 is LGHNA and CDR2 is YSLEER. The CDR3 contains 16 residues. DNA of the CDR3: TGCGCCAGCAGCCAGACGACAGGGGGCAGTCGGTATGAGCAGTTCTTC. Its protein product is CASSQTTGGSRYEQFF.

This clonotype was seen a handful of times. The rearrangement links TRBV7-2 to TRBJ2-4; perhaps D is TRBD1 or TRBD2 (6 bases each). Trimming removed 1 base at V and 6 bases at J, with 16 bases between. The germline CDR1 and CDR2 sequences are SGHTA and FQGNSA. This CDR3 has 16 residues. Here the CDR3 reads CASSLVLGGPGNIQYF. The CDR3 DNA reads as TGTGCCAGCAGCTTAGTACTAGGGGGGCCCGGAAACATTCAGTACTTC.

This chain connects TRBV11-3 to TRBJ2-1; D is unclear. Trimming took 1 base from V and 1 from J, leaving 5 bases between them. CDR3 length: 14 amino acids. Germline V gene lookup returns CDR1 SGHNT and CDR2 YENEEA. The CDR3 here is CASSLGVSYNEQFF. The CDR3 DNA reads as TGTGCCAGCAGCTTAGGGGTATCCTACAATGAGCAGTTCTTC. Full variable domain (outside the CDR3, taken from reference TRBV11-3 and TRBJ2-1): EAGVVQSPRYKIIEKKQPVAFWCNPISGHNTLYWYLQNLGQGPELLIRYENEEAVDDSQLPKDRFSAERLKGVDSTLKIQPAELGDSAVYLCASSLGVSYNEQFFGPGTRLTVL.

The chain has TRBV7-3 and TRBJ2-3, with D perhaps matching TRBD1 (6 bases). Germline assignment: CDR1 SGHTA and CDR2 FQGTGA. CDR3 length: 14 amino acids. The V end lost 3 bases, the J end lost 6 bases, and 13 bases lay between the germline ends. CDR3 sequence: CASSFGQLGDTQYF. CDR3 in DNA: TGTGCCAGCAGCTTCGGACAGCTAGGGGATACGCAGTATTTT.

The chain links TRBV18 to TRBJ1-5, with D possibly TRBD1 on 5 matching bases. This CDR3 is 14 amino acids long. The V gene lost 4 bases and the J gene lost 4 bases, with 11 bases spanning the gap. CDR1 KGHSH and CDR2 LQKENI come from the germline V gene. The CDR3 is CASSLTGPNQPQHF. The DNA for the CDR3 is TGTGCCAGCTCACTGACGGGGCCTAATCAGCCCCAGCATTTT.